This TCR beta chain originates from a study of T cells in Graves' hyperthyroidism and ophthalmopathy. General study points: Clonotypes that were expanded in thyroid above 0.001 mostly appeared in blood too.

As regards this clonotype: Its antigen remains unidentified.

Amplification of TCR beta CDR3 regions was performed using RNA transcripts as template. First-round RT-PCR of the TCR CDR3 relied on the HTBI primer set. TCRdb used MiXCR to reprocess the multiplex PCR reads, holding one entry per CDR3 protein. The sample lists around 530,000 distinct CDR3 sequences, roughly 15% occurring once. Patients were excluded because of uncontrolled infection, other autoimmune disease, pregnancy or lactation. This CDR3 comprises 14 residues. V lost 3 bases and J lost 12; bases outside the gene matches: 11. CDR1 and CDR2 (germline): GTSNPN, SVGIG (reference sequence). Sequenced sample: blood. The chain couples TRBV30 to TRBJ1-6; 7 bases align to TRBD1. The source of this sequence is a young woman with Graves' ophthalmopathy. The chain's CDR3 is CAWSAGGGLEPLHF. CDR3 sequence (DNA): TGTGCCTGGAGCGCAGGAGGGGGCCTGGAACCCCTCCACTTT.